These T cell receptor beta chains were read from a single sample in a study of regulatory T cells in long-lasting Graves disease. One entry per CDR3 protein results from TCRdb running MiXCR on the multiplex PCR reads. Among about 290,000 distinct CDR3 sequences listed, more than 20% were seen once. The specimen was peripheral blood mononuclear cells (PBMCs), collected when the disease was refractory, from a patient treated with antithyroid drugs. The source is a female donor with Graves disease. Both conserved end residues are part of each CDR3. The D gene is left open where the match is weak. Clone sizes are given selectively: once, few, many, or a class where the clone is expanded.

J: TRBJ2-7; size: many; D: .; V: TRBV20-1; CDR3: CSAREVLGVTREQYF; DNA: TGCAGTGCTAGGGAGGTCTTGGGCGTTACGAGGGAGCAGTACTTC
J: TRBJ2-7; size: .; D: TRBD2; V: TRBV28; CDR3: CASSPPGLAGEQYF; DNA: TGTGCCAGCAGTCCCCCGGGACTAGCGGGCGAGCAGTACTTC
J: TRBJ2-7; size: many; D: TRBD1; V: TRBV28; CDR3: CASTDRTGTTYEQYF; DNA: TGTGCCAGCACGGATCGGACAGGGACAACCTACGAGCAGTACTTC
J: TRBJ1-1; size: many; D: .; V: TRBV12-3/TRBV12-4; CDR3: CASSFRGTAWNTEAFF; DNA: TGTGCCAGCAGTTTTCGGGGGACGGCCTGGAACACTGAAGCTTTCTTT
J: TRBJ2-2; size: .; D: TRBD2; V: TRBV7-8; CDR3: CASSPDLLSGTRGELFF; DNA: TGTGCCAGCAGCCCTGACCTCTTAAGCGGGACCCGGGGGGAGCTGTTTTTT
J: TRBJ2-6; size: many; D: .; V: TRBV11-1; CDR3: CASSSDRSGANVLTF; DNA: TGTGCCAGCAGTTCCGACAGGTCTGGGGCCAACGTCCTGACTTTC
J: TRBJ2-2; size: .; D: .; V: TRBV5-4; CDR3: CASRGGSGELFF; DNA: TGTGCCAGCAGGGGAGGATCCGGGGAGCTGTTTTTT
J: TRBJ2-5; size: .; D: TRBD2; V: TRBV12-3/TRBV12-4; CDR3: CASRELAGETQYF; DNA: TGTGCCAGCAGGGAACTAGCGGGAGAGACCCAGTACTTC
J: TRBJ1-1; size: few; D: .; V: TRBV3-1; CDR3: CASSQDWTEAFF; DNA: TGTGCCAGCAGCCAAGATTGGACTGAAGCTTTCTTT
J: TRBJ2-5; size: many; D: .; V: TRBV18; CDR3: CASSPGQPKETQYF; DNA: TGTGCCAGCTCACCGGGACAACCTAAAGAGACCCAGTACTTC
J: TRBJ2-7; size: many; D: .; V: TRBV27; CDR3: CASSPIAAISYEQYF; DNA: TGTGCCAGCAGTCCTATAGCGGCGATATCCTACGAGCAGTACTTC
J: TRBJ2-7; size: .; D: .; V: TRBV27; CDR3: CASRTGNHEQYF; DNA: TGTGCCAGCAGAACAGGGAACCACGAGCAGTACTTC
J: TRBJ2-3; size: few; D: .; V: TRBV11-2; CDR3: CASSYSSDTQYF; DNA: TGTGCCAGCAGCTATAGCTCAGATACGCAGTATTTT
J: TRBJ1-5; size: .; D: TRBD1; V: TRBV18; CDR3: CASSSTGQAGQPQHF; DNA: TGTGCCAGCTCATCCACGGGACAGGCGGGTCAGCCCCAGCATTTT
J: TRBJ2-7; size: few; D: TRBD1; V: TRBV6-1; CDR3: CASRDRVFYEQYF; DNA: TGTGCCAGTAGGGACAGGGTCTTTTACGAGCAGTACTTC
J: TRBJ2-7; size: many; D: TRBD1; V: TRBV6-2/TRBV6-3; CDR3: CASSYGQGMFEQYF; DNA: TGTGCCAGCAGTTACGGACAGGGGATGTTCGAGCAGTACTTC
J: TRBJ2-5; size: few; D: .; V: TRBV27; CDR3: CASEPPGTQYF; DNA: TGTGCCAGCGAACCGCCGGGGACCCAGTACTTC
J: TRBJ2-7; size: .; D: TRBD1; V: TRBV7-2; CDR3: CASRMDRGAYEQYF; DNA: TGTGCCAGCAGGATGGACAGGGGGGCCTACGAGCAGTACTTC
J: TRBJ1-4; size: .; D: .; V: TRBV4-2; CDR3: CASSVSNEKLFF; DNA: TGTGCCAGCAGTGTTAGTAATGAAAAACTGTTTTTT
J: TRBJ2-7; size: many; D: .; V: TRBV6-1; CDR3: CASRVWDTSYEQYF; DNA: TGTGCCAGCAGGGTCTGGGACACTTCCTACGAGCAGTACTTC
J: TRBJ2-3; size: .; D: .; V: TRBV11-2; CDR3: CASNQPTIGLGTQYF; DNA: TGTGCCAGCAACCAGCCGACTATTGGTTTGGGTACGCAGTATTTT